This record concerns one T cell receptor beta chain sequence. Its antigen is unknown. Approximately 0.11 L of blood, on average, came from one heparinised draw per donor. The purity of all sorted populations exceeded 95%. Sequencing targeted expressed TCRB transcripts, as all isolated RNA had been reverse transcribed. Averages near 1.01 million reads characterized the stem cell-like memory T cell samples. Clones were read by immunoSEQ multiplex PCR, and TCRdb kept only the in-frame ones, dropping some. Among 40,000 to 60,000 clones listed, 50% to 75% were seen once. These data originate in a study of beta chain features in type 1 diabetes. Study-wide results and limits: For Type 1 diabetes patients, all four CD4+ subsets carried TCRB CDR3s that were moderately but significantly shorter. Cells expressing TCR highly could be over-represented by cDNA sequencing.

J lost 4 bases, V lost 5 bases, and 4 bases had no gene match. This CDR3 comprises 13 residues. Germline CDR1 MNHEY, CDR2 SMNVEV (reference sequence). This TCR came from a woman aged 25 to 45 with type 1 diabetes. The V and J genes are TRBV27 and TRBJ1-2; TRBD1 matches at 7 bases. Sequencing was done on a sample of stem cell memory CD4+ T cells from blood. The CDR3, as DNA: TGTGCCAGCAGTAACAGGGGCCGCTATGGCTACACCTTC. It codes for CASSNRGRYGYTF.